This entry lists 3 T cell receptor beta chains sequenced from one sample in a study of T cell repertoires in cytomegalovirus infection. Each CDR3 protein gets one entry after TCRdb re-called the reads with MiXCR. The data contain about 500,000 distinct CDR3 sequences, 33% of them seen just once; the ten biggest clones take up 15% to 20%. These receptors are not linked to any known antigen. The source was cultured PBMCs, collected from culture after CMV antigen stimulation. Receptors were obtained from a human donor in good health (CMV status not recorded). Some clones in this sample may be carry-over from other donors' samples.

This sequence joins TRBV11-3 and TRBJ1-2; tentative D call: TRBD1 (5 bases). Trimming shortened V by 5 bases and J by 3 bases, and 10 bases separated the two germline ends. The CDR3 spans 13 residues. Germline-derived CDR1 and CDR2 are SGHNT and YENEEA. CDR3 in amino acids: CASSLRVDYGYTF. The DNA for the CDR3 is TGTGCCAGCAGCCTCAGGGTAGACTATGGCTACACCTTC. Variable domain in full (rest from reference TRBV11-3 and TRBJ1-2): EAGVVQSPRYKIIEKKQPVAFWCNPISGHNTLYWYLQNLGQGPELLIRYENEEAVDDSQLPKDRFSAERLKGVDSTLKIQPAELGDSAVYLCASSLRVDYGYTFGSGTRLTVV.

The chain combines TRBV4-1 with TRBJ2-7; no definite D call. V was trimmed by 5 bases and J by 3 bases, leaving 17 bases between them. Germline V gene lookup returns CDR1 MGHRA and CDR2 YSYEKL. CDR3 length: 15 residues. The CDR3 coding sequence is TGCGCCAGCAGCACCTGGGCTCGGCCGGGCTACGAGCAGTACTTC. As protein: CASSTWARPGYEQYF.

The V and J genes are TRBV20-1 and TRBJ2-1, with 8 bases matching TRBD2. The V gene end was trimmed by 1 base and the J gene end by 9 bases; junction bases not matched to a gene: 8. Germline loops: CDR1 DFQATT, CDR2 SNEGSKA (reference sequence). The CDR3 sequence is 14 residues long. The CDR3 DNA follows: TGCAGTGCTAGAGTTCCGGGACTAGTTGGTGAGCAGTTCTTC. Its protein product is CSARVPGLVGEQFF.